Below are 30 T cell receptor beta chains sequenced from a single sample in a study of T cell changes during pregnancy in multiple sclerosis. The method was immunoSEQ multiplex PCR; TCRdb's version includes in-frame clones alone and lacks a portion of them. The repertoire holds about 59,000 clones, with 92% as singletons. The material sequenced was peripheral blood, taken in the third trimester of pregnancy. All receptors derive from a female donor in good health, enrolled as a control in a pregnancy study.

The J gene is TRBJ2-1, the V gene TRBV6-5, with 7 bases identical to TRBD1. The germline V gene has CDR1 MNHEY and CDR2 SVGAGI. This CDR3 is 13 amino acids long. The J segment lost 8 bases and the V segment lost 4 bases, leaving 5 bases of the junction unmatched. CDR3 residues: CASSLTGVHEQFF. CDR3 DNA sequence: TGTGCCAGCAGTTTAACAGGGGTCCATGAGCAGTTCTTC.

The genes are TRBV5-1 and TRBJ2-5, with D perhaps matching TRBD2 (6 bases). V was shortened by 0 bases and J by 4 bases, with 13 bases between the two germline ends. The CDR3 totals 15 residues. In germline, CDR1 is SGHRS, CDR2 YFSETQ. CDR3 residues: CASSLADRRAETQYF. DNA of the CDR3: TGCGCCAGCAGCTTGGCCGACCGGAGGGCAGAGACCCAGTACTTC.

This clone came up once. V gene TRBV7-3 combines with J gene TRBJ2-7; D ambiguous. The CDR3 is 13 residues long. Germline CDR1 reads SGHTA; CDR2 reads FQGTGA. V shed 2 bases and J shed 6 bases, with 11 bases lying between them. CDR3 protein: CASSLSWNSEQYF. Written as DNA, the CDR3 is TGTGCCAGCAGCTTATCGTGGAACAGCGAGCAGTACTTC.

Only one count was recorded for this clone. The V gene is TRBV5-5, the J gene TRBJ1-3; 7 positions match TRBD1. The V gene end was trimmed by 7 bases and the J gene end by 0 bases; junction bases not matched to a gene: 16. CDR3 size: 18 residues. Germline lookup yields CDR1 SGHKS and CDR2 YYEKEE (reference sequence). The CDR3 spells CASQPFVGQVLSGNTIYF. The CDR3 bases are TGTGCCAGCCAACCCTTTGTAGGACAGGTACTCTCTGGAAACACCATATATTTT.

CDR3 nucleotide sequence: TGTGCCAGCAGTTTATGGGGGCTACAAGAGACCCAGTACTTC. It specifies CASSLWGLQETQYF. This chain uses TRBV28 with TRBJ2-5; possibly TRBD1 for D (5 bases). V dropped 0 bases and J dropped 2 bases, with 7 bases sitting between them. Looked up from germline, CDR1 is MDHEN and CDR2 is SYDVKM. CDR3 length equals 14 residues.

J is TRBJ2-5 and V is TRBV7-7; D gene uncertain. The germline V gene encodes CDR1 SSHAT and CDR2 FNYEAQ (reference sequence). Trimming stripped 5 bases from V and 0 bases from J, with 7 bases between. This CDR3 comprises 13 residues. The CDR3 is CASSLTDQETQYF. The DNA for the CDR3 is TGTGCCAGCAGCCTTACAGACCAAGAGACCCAGTACTTC.

The V call is TRBV4-2, the J call TRBJ2-3; 7 positions match TRBD2. CDR3 length equals 16 residues. Germline CDR1 LGHNA, CDR2 YNFKEQ. J was trimmed by 7 bases and V by 4 bases; bases with no gene match: 14. The CDR3 loop is CASSRTRGNDGNTQYF. As DNA, the CDR3 is TGTGCCAGCAGCCGGACTAGGGGTAATGATGGTAATACGCAGTATTTT.

The chain carries TRBV4-3 and TRBJ1-2; no definite D call. CDR1 and CDR2 (germline): LGHNA, YSLEER. This CDR3 has 18 amino acids. V shed 0 bases and J shed 2 bases, with 19 bases lying between them. The CDR3 reads CASSQEVGYNYGNYGYTF. The DNA of the CDR3 is TGCGCCAGCAGCCAAGAAGTAGGCTACAACTATGGAAACTATGGCTACACCTTC.

The rearrangement joins TRBV5-1 to TRBJ2-5, with 8 bases that match TRBD1. The CDR3 covers 13 residues. Trimming cost V 5 bases and J 5 bases; bases outside gene matches: 5. CDR1 SGHRS and CDR2 YFSETQ come from the germline V gene. CDR3 coding DNA: TGCGCCAGCAGAGGACAGGGTACGGAGACCCAGTACTTC. Amino acid sequence: CASRGQGTETQYF.

The CDR3 region has the DNA TGTGCCAGCAGCCAAGGCCTAAGACAGGGCAGTGAGCAGTTCTTC. Its translation: CASSQGLRQGSEQFF. V is TRBV16 and J is TRBJ2-1; 7 bases map to TRBD1. Germline CDR1 KGHSY, CDR2 FQNENV. This CDR3 has 15 amino acids. The ends lost 2 bases at V and 9 bases at J; junction bases unmatched: 10.

This clone appeared once. The chain couples TRBV7-2 to TRBJ1-1; D remains unclear. This CDR3 contains 15 residues. Germline V gene data show CDR1 as SGHTA and CDR2 as FQGNSA. V lost 6 bases and J 8 bases, leaving 22 bases between the germline ends. CDR3 sequence: CASSKAPTREYEAFF. CDR3 DNA sequence: TGTGCCAGCAGTAAGGCCCCAACTAGGGAATACGAAGCTTTCTTT.

The chain recombines TRBV18 with TRBJ1-1; TRBD1 agrees at 7 bases. Germline V gene data show CDR1 as KGHSH and CDR2 as LQKENI. V gave up 2 bases and J gave up 1 base; unmatched junction bases: 4. The CDR3 is made up of 15 amino acids. The CDR3 bases are TGTGCCAGCTCACCAAGGACAGGTGAGAACACTGAAGCTTTCTTT. Its protein is CASSPRTGENTEAFF.

This clone was seen just once. The rearrangement joins TRBV29-1 to TRBJ1-1; D possibly corresponds to TRBD1 (6 bases). Germline CDR1 is SQVTM and CDR2 is ANQGSEA. Trimming cost V 7 bases and J 6 bases, with 21 bases left between them. This CDR3 region has 14 residues. CDR3 sequence reads: CSAYTDRSSAEAFF. CDR3 sequence (DNA): TGCAGCGCATACACCGACAGGTCCTCCGCTGAAGCTTTCTTT.

The chain recombines TRBV19 with TRBJ2-5; the match to TRBD1 covers 8 bases. The CDR3 has 12 amino acids. Per germline, CDR1 LNHDA and CDR2 SQIVND (reference sequence). V was pared by 7 bases and J by 4 bases, with 2 bases of the junction left unmatched. The CDR3 DNA reads as TGTGCCAGTAATACAGGGGGAGAGACCCAGTACTTC. Amino acids: CASNTGGETQYF. The whole variable domain, filled in from reference TRBV19 and TRBJ2-5, reads DGGITQSPKYLFRKEGQNVTLSCEQNLNHDAMYWYRQDPGQGLRLIYYSQIVNDFQKGDIAEGYSVSREKKESFPLTVTSAQKNPTAFYLCASNTGGETQYFGPGTRLLVL.

V usage is TRBV7-6 and J usage is TRBJ1-1; D gene unclear. CDR1 and CDR2 (germline): SGHVS, FNYEAQ. This CDR3 is 15 amino acids long. Between the trimmed V and J ends, which lost 3 bases and 0 bases, there was a span of 11 bases. This chain's CDR3 is CASSLSLGLNTEAFF. In nucleotides, the CDR3 is TGTGCCAGCAGCTTGAGTTTGGGCCTGAACACTGAAGCTTTCTTT.

The CDR3 DNA sequence: TGTGCCAGTAGGGAACAGGGGGCCGCTGGAAACACCATATATTTT. Translating it yields CASREQGAAGNTIYF. The rearrangement links TRBV19 to TRBJ1-3; 9 nucleotides agree with TRBD1. This CDR3 has 15 residues. Per the germline V gene, CDR1 is LNHDA and CDR2 is SQIVND (reference sequence). V was clipped by 6 bases and J by 2 bases; unmatched bases: 5.

The chain has TRBV7-3 and TRBJ2-6; possibly TRBD1 for D (7 bases). CDR3 size: 18 residues. V was clipped by 4 bases and J by 0 bases, with 16 bases between them. CDR1 is SGHTA and CDR2 is FQGTGA in the germline V gene. The CDR3 bases are TGTGCCAGCAGCTCCTGGTCCAGGGGGGCCTCTGGGGCCAACGTCCTGACTTTC. It specifies CASSSWSRGASGANVLTF.

This chain links TRBV2 with TRBJ2-5, with D maybe TRBD1 (5 bases). Trimming left V 11 bases short and J 5 bases short, with 15 bases between. CDR3 length: 12 amino acids. Germline V CDR1 and CDR2: SNHLY, FYNNEI. The CDR3 DNA reads as TGTGCCTGTCAATCAGGGCGCGAGACCCAGTACTTC. The encoded protein is CACQSGRETQYF.

The chain is built from TRBV5-5 and TRBJ2-3; no clear D gene. Germline V CDR1 and CDR2: SGHKS, YYEKEE (reference sequence). This CDR3 is 13 amino acids long. The V gene lost 0 bases and the J gene lost 4 bases, with 6 bases spanning the gap. The CDR3 is CASSLGNADTQYF. CDR3 in DNA: TGTGCCAGCAGCTTGGGTAATGCAGATACGCAGTATTTT.

V usage is TRBV19 and J usage is TRBJ1-3; no firm D call. The CDR3 has 15 amino acids. Germline V gives CDR1 LNHDA, CDR2 SQIVND (reference sequence). The V end lost 5 bases, the J end lost 0 bases, and 11 bases lay between the germline ends. CDR3 sequence reads: CASSRHSPSGNTIYF. CDR3 nucleotide sequence: TGTGCCAGTAGTCGTCACAGCCCCTCTGGAAACACCATATATTTT.

V and J are TRBV4-2 and TRBJ1-5; the match to TRBD1 covers 7 bases. Germline values: CDR1 LGHNA, CDR2 YNFKEQ. The CDR3 contains 16 residues. V dropped 0 bases and J dropped 3; count of bases not matched to a gene: 5. The chain's CDR3 is CASSQEEGAVNQPQHF. DNA of the CDR3: TGTGCCAGCAGCCAAGAGGAGGGGGCGGTCAATCAGCCCCAGCATTTT.

The V call is TRBV4-1, the J call TRBJ2-3; D remains ambiguous. Germline V lookup: CDR1 MGHRA, CDR2 YSYEKL. The CDR3 contains 15 residues. V dropped 0 bases and J dropped 1 base, with 8 bases sitting between them. The CDR3 DNA sequence: TGCGCCAGCAGCCAAGATAGCCCCCGCACAGATACGCAGTATTTT. This codes for CASSQDSPRTDTQYF.

This clone was seen only a few times. The rearrangement joins TRBV11-3 to TRBJ1-4; the D gene is possibly TRBD1 (6 bases). V shed 4 bases and J shed 7 bases, with 13 bases lying between them. This CDR3 has 14 residues. Germline-derived CDR1 and CDR2 are SGHNT and YENEEA. CDR3 coding DNA: TGTGCCAGCAGCTCCCACTTAGGGGGTGAAAAACTGTTTTTT. Its protein product is CASSSHLGGEKLFF.

The rearrangement joins TRBV7-2 to TRBJ1-2; D might be TRBD1 (6 bases). The CDR3 has 15 amino acids. CDR1 is SGHTA, CDR2 FQGNSA, per germline. V lost 2 bases and J 4 bases, leaving 14 bases between the germline ends. CDR3 sequence: CASSLQGTVVYGYTF. In DNA, the CDR3 is TGTGCCAGCAGCTTACAGGGGACGGTCGTCTATGGCTACACCTTC.

The rearrangement links TRBV28 to TRBJ2-2; 9 bases match TRBD1. Per germline, CDR1 MDHEN and CDR2 SYDVKM. V lost 8 bases to trimming and J lost 5 bases; unmatched junction nucleotides: 9. CDR3 length: 15 residues. This CDR3 is CASGLQGAGTGELFF. CDR3 coding DNA: TGTGCCAGCGGGTTACAGGGGGCAGGGACCGGGGAGCTGTTTTTT.

The genes are TRBV5-1 and TRBJ2-7, with TRBD1 as a possible D gene (6 bases). V lost 6 bases to trimming and J lost 3 bases, with 19 bases between them. Germline lookup yields CDR1 SGHRS and CDR2 YFSETQ. This CDR3 spans 15 amino acids. The CDR3 spells CASNPRQVSFYEQYF. In nucleotides, the CDR3 is TGCGCCAGCAACCCTAGACAGGTGAGTTTCTACGAGCAGTACTTC.

The V gene is TRBV4-3, the J gene TRBJ2-6; D gene uncertain. Germline V lookup: CDR1 LGHNA, CDR2 YSLEER. The V and J ends lost 0 bases and 0 bases respectively, with 15 bases between them. The CDR3 runs 19 residues. CDR3 sequence reads: CASSQDAQIGYSGANVLTF. The DNA for the CDR3 is TGCGCCAGCAGCCAAGATGCACAGATTGGATACTCTGGGGCCAACGTCCTGACTTTC.

The chain uses TRBV29-1 and TRBJ2-2, with 8 bases aligning to TRBD1. The V and J ends lost 8 bases and 1 base, in that order; junction bases with no gene match: 6. The CDR3 is made up of 14 amino acids. Germline values: CDR1 SQVTM, CDR2 ANQGSEA. This CDR3 is CSIEQGENTGELFF. CDR3 sequence (DNA): TGCAGCATCGAACAGGGGGAGAACACCGGGGAGCTGTTTTTT.

The CDR3 DNA reads TGTGCCAGCAGCCTACCCCGTTTCCTTGACGAGCAGTACTTC. This gives the protein CASSLPRFLDEQYF. The chain is built from TRBV6-1 and TRBJ2-7; no firm D call. CDR3 length: 14 residues. Germline loops: CDR1 MNHNS, CDR2 SASEGT. Trimming stripped 6 bases from V and 5 bases from J, with 17 bases between.

The chain carries TRBV5-1 and TRBJ1-2, with a tentative D call TRBD1 (5 bases). The CDR3 spans 15 residues. Trimming took 4 bases from V and 4 from J, leaving 17 bases between them. The germline V gene encodes CDR1 SGHRS and CDR2 YFSETQ. This CDR3 reads CASSMGSTGSYGYTF. DNA for the CDR3: TGCGCCAGCAGCATGGGGAGTACAGGATCCTATGGCTACACCTTC.